The 4 T cell receptor beta chains given below trace back to one sample, sequenced in a study of regulatory T cells in long-lasting Graves disease. Time point denoted: persistent/refractory GD, antithyroid drugs over 5 years with positive TRAb. The TCR library was made from RNA that had been extracted from PBMCs in TRIzol. iRepertoire HTBI primers and Arm-PCR of CDR3 regions built TCR beta libraries. Via MiXCR, TCRdb re-called the multiplex PCR reads, giving one row per CDR3 protein. This sample has 360,000 or so distinct CDR3 sequences, with about 23% found just once. The sample here was peripheral blood mononuclear cells (PBMCs), taken when the disease was refractory, from a patient treated with antithyroid drugs. The receptor set was obtained from a woman between 40 and 50 years old with Graves disease.

The chain links TRBV5-6 to TRBJ2-4, with 8 bases fitting TRBD1. V shed 4 bases and J 7 bases; nucleotides not matched to a gene: 1. Per germline, CDR1 SGHDT and CDR2 YYEEEE. This CDR3 comprises 12 residues. CDR3 in amino acids: CASSRQGNIQYF. CDR3 nucleotides: TGTGCCAGCAGCCGACAGGGGAACATTCAGTACTTC.

To note about this clonotype: Given a much more abundant clone one base away, this may be a read error. V and J are TRBV24-1 and TRBJ2-7; D unresolved. The CDR3 covers 15 residues. The V and J ends lost 1 base and 0 bases respectively, with 9 bases between them. Looked up from germline, CDR1 is KGHDR and CDR2 is SFDVKD. For the CDR3, the DNA is TGTGCCACCAGTGATTTTGGGTCTAACTCCTACGAGCAGTACTTC. It is translated as CATSDFGSNSYEQYF.

This clonotype was counted between two and nine times. The CDR3 reads CASSLDRFGPGTGELFF. CDR3 in DNA: TGTGCCAGCAGCTTGGATCGCTTCGGACCCGGCACCGGGGAGCTGTTTTTT. The genes are TRBV5-4 and TRBJ2-2; unclear D gene. This CDR3 comprises 17 residues. In germline, CDR1 is SGHNT, CDR2 YYREEE (reference sequence). V lost 0 bases to trimming and J lost 4 bases, with 16 bases between them.

This chain joins TRBV5-6 and TRBJ1-1, with D hard to call. The V and J ends lost 5 bases and 2 bases respectively, with 10 bases between them. The CDR3 is 13 residues long. Germline CDR1 reads SGHDT; CDR2 reads YYEEEE. The CDR3 loop is CASSREINTEAFF. The CDR3 region has the DNA TGTGCCAGCAGTCGCGAGATAAACACTGAAGCTTTCTTT.